This paragraph covers one TCR beta chain sequence. Its antigen specificity is not known. No much larger clone is present one base from it, and per-base qualities are unavailable. The method behind the library was the immunoSEQ multiplex PCR assay. The authors' analysis ran thus. To diagnose cytomegalovirus status from the catalog of TCR beta chain sequences, a statistical classification framework was built. TCRdb re-hosts the immuneACCESS table, in-frame sequences only. Its copies lack some clones; in the studies checked, an unresolved V gene accounts for under half of them, and the cause for the rest is not known. V and J calls and clone size are copied from that table; D and trimming were computed from the DNA. This sample comprises roughly 140,000 clones, about 89% of them detected only once. Around 3.4% of the sample lies in the top ten. Donors formed part of the validation cohort, which comprised some 120 subjects and was distinct from the first cohort of under 850 subjects.

CDR1 and CDR2 are drawn from the germline V gene: MRHNA, SNTAGT. The CDR3 has 15 amino acids, counting the end cysteine and phenylalanine. Only the CDR3 DNA stays, 45 bases, in frame from base 1. Compared with germline, V lacks 5 bases and J lacks 6 bases; bases without a gene match: 6. The data belong to a study of cytomegalovirus exposure and HLA in healthy donors (dated by TCRdb to about 2017). A note on the overall study: According to a later analysis, one platform produced both the 110 or so validation repertoires and the roughly 660 repertoires of the first cohort. Besides the first cohort of some 670 subjects, a separate validation cohort made up of about 120 different subjects was used. The study aimed to test whether signatures of past pathogen exposure could be identified by cataloging public T cell receptors. High-throughput TCR immunosequencing, statistical association of individual TCRs with disease status, and machine learning were combined to predict cytomegalovirus infection status.

Beyond this particular receptor, the publication reports: A later analysis found that TCRs clustered in the first cohort also tended to co-occur in the approximately 120 validation repertoires, with roughly 95% of cluster scores above 0. According to the authors, the approach could potentially be generalized to other disease states and immunological phenotypes. In vitro tests confirmed that three of the cytomegalovirus-associated TCR beta chains recognize cytomegalovirus antigens. A later analysis had no HLA typing for the validation cohort, so co-occurrence there was scored across all 120 or so repertoires. Most TCR sequences were observed very rarely across donors, whereas some public TCRs were present in many individuals. In both the original and validation cohorts, the classifier was reported to diagnose cytomegalovirus status with high specificity and sensitivity. The study listed 150 to 200 TCR beta chains as associated with cytomegalovirus.

This clonotype was obtained from a woman aged 18 to 35 in good health and CMV-seropositive. Sequences were obtained from PBMCs. The sequence links TRBV6-4 to TRBJ2-2, and 10 junction bases match TRBD2. The DNA sequence is TGTGCCAGCAGTTCAACTAGCGGGATTCCCGGGGAGCTGTTTTTT. The resulting protein is CASSSTSGIPGELFF.